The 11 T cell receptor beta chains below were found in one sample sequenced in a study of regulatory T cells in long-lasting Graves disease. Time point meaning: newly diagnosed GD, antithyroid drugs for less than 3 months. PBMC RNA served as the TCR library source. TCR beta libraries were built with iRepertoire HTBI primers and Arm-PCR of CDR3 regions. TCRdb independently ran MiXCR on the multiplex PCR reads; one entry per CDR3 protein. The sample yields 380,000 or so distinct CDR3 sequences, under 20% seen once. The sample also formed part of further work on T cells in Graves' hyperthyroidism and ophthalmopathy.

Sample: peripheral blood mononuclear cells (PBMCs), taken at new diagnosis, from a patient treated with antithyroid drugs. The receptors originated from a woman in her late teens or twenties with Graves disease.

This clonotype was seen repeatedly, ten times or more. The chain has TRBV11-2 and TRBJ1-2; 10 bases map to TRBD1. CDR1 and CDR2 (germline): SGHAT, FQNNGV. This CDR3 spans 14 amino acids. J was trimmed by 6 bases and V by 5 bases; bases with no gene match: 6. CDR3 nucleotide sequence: TGTGCCAGCAGCGGCCAGACAGGGGGCGATGGCTACACCTTC. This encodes CASSGQTGGDGYTF.

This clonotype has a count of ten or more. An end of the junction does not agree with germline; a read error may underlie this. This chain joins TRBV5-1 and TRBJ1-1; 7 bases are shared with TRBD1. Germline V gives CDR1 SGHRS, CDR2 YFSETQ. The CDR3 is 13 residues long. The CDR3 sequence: CASSKQGNTEAFF. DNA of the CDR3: TGCGCCAGCAGCAAACAGGGGAACACTGAAGCCTTCTTT.

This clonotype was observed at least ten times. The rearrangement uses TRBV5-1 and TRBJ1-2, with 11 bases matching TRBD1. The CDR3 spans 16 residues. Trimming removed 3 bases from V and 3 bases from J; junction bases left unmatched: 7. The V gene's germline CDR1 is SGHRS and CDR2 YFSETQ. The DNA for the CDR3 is TGCGCCAGCAGCTCACGGACAGGGGGCGTCGACTATGGCTACACCTTC. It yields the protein CASSSRTGGVDYGYTF.

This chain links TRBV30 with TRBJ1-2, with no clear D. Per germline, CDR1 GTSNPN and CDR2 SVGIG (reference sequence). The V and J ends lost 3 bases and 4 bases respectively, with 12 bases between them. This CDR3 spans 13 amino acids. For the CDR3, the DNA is TGTGCCTGGAGCGGCCCCTCATCCTATGGCTACACCTTC. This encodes CAWSGPSSYGYTF.

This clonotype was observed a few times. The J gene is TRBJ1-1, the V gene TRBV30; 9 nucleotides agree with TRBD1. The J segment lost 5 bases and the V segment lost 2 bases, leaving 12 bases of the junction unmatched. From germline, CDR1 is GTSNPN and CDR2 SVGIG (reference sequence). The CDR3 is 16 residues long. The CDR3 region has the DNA TGTGCCTGGAGTCCAGCTCTGGGACAGGGAAGAACTGAAGCTTTCTTT. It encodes CAWSPALGQGRTEAFF.

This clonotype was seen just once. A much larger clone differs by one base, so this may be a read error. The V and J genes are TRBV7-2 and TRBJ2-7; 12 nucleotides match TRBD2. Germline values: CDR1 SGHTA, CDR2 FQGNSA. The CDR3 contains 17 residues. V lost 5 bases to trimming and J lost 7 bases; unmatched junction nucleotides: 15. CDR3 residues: CASSRDELAGGYNEQYF. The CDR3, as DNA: TGTGCCAGCAGCCGCGACGAACTAGCGGGGGGCTACAATGAGCAGTACTTC.

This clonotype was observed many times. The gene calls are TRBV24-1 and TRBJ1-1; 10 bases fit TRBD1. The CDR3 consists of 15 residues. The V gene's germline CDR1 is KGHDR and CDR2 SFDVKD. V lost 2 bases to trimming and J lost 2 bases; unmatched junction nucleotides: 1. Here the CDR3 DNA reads TGTGCCACCAGTGATTCGACAGGGGGCAACACTGAAGCTTTCTTT. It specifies CATSDSTGGNTEAFF.

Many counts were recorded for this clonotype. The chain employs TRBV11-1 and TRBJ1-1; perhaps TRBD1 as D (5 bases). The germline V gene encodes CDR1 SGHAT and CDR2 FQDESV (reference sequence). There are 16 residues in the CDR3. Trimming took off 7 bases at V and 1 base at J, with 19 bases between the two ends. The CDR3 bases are TGTGCCAGCAACACCGCAACGGGAGGGGCGAACACTGAAGCTTTCTTT. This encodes CASNTATGGANTEAFF.

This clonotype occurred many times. CDR3 DNA: TGTGCCAGCAGTTACTCCACGGGCTTCGGCACTGAAGCTTTCTTT. It encodes CASSYSTGFGTEAFF. J is TRBJ1-1 and V is TRBV6-2 or TRBV6-3; D is uncertain. V shed 0 bases and J shed 4 bases, with 12 bases lying between them. The CDR3 extends over 15 amino acids. From germline, CDR1 is MNHEY and CDR2 SVGEGT.

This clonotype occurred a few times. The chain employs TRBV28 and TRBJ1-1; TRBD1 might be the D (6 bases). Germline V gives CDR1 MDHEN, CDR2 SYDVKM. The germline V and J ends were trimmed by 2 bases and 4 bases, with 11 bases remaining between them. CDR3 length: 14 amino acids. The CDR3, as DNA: TGTGCCAGCAGTTTAGATGGGGGCGGCACTGAAGCTTTCTTT. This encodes CASSLDGGGTEAFF. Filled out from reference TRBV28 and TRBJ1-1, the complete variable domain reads DVKVTQSSRYLVKRTGEKVFLECVQDMDHENMFWYRQDPGLGLRLIYFSYDVKMKEKGDIPEGYSVSREKKERFSLILESASTNQTSMYLCASSLDGGGTEAFFGQGTRLTVV.

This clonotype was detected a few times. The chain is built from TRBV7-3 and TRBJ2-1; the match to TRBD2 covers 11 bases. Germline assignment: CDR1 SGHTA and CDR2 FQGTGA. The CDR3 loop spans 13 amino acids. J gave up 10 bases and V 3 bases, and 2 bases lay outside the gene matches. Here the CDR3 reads CASSLGLAAEQFF. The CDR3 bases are TGTGCCAGCAGCTTGGGACTAGCGGCCGAGCAGTTCTTC.